This entry features one TCR beta chain sequence. The antigen is unknown. Trimming pared 8 bases from V and 1 base from J, leaving 18 bases between. The CDR3 covers 15 residues. These data belong to a study of post-analysis software for immune sequencing data. Study findings and constraints: People with multiple sclerosis had a significantly lower normalized Chao1 diversity than controls did. Batch-matched samples strongly co-clustered by F measure. Comparison of patients with controls showed about 5 TRBV segments more frequent in patients, TRBV5-6, TRBV5-1 and TRBV20-1 among them.

Unique molecular identifiers tagged the TCR beta cDNA libraries. Yield was roughly 500,000 cDNA molecules from 1 to 10 million T cells. TCRdb called the PCR reads again in MiXCR, with one record for every CDR3 protein. The table lists hundreds of thousands of distinct CDR3 sequences, under 70% of them singletons. V and J are TRBV12-3 or TRBV12-4 and TRBJ2-7; D may correspond to TRBD1 or TRBD2 (7 bases each). The receptor was isolated from a girl aged 10-17 years with multiple sclerosis. Sequenced sample: blood. The CDR3 is CASCNSGGVSYEQYF. The CDR3 DNA sequence: TGTGCCAGCTGCAACTCAGGGGGGGTTTCCTACGAGCAGTACTTC.